This T cell receptor beta chain is from a study of vaccination effects on CD4 cells after COVID-19. Study-wide results and limits: Substantial clonal contraction characterized both infection- and vaccine-induced clones late after vaccination. Common cold coronavirus cross-reactivity was shown by only 1 of 255 vaccine-induced clones in healthy vaccinees.

Details on this clone: As yet, its antigen is unknown.

Antigen-specific CD4+ T cells expanded by the ViraFEST assay with viral peptide pools were then sequenced. It was after approximately 10 days of culture that CD4+ T cells were isolated. According to the study, vaccine recipients showed no prior SARS-CoV-2 infection and negative nucleocapsid antibodies. Repertoires were generated with immunoSEQ multiplex PCR, while TCRdb's copy carries only in-frame clones and drops some. The table records 25,000 or so clones, about 70% of them present only once. V lost 3 bases to trimming and J lost 5 bases, with 10 bases between them. The CDR3 runs to 13 residues. Germline CDR1 and CDR2: KGHSH and LQKENI.

The chain has TRBV18 and TRBJ1-1; D not resolved. This receptor was identified in a human donor who received a COVID-19 vaccine. The source was CD4+ T cells from PBMCs cultured with HCoV-NL63 spike peptides, collected before COVID-19 vaccination. CDR3 sequence reads: CASSPSGSTEAFF. Written as DNA, the CDR3 is TGTGCCAGCTCACCCTCTGGGAGTACTGAAGCTTTCTTT.